This T cell receptor (beta chain) was found in a study of cytomegalovirus exposure and HLA in healthy donors (dated by TCRdb to between 2016 and 2019). Some background on the complete study: In an earlier analysis of some 610 of the donors, about 270 Gb of sequence data and 100 million or so unique TCR beta sequences from about 190 million T cells were reported. To decide whether each TCR beta V gene segment behaved as functional or pseudogenic, an earlier analysis of fewer than 750 of the donors relied on high-throughput TCR beta sequencing. The number of donors typed differed by locus, with about 629-630 for A, B, C, DRB1 and DQB1, roughly 550 for DQA1, over 600 for DPA1, and around 430 for DPB1. Five DR-DQ haplotypes were treated as single units for association and clustering because of strong linkage in the cohort. To predict cytomegalovirus infection status, the study combined high-throughput TCR immunosequencing, statistical association of individual TCRs with disease status, and machine learning. Both class I and class II loci were covered by HLA typing, at four-digit resolution. The genetic ancestry cluster associated with self-reported Caucasian donors included 70% to 85% of the roughly 400 genotyped donors. In a later genetic analysis, genome-wide SNP genotypes for about three fifths of the roughly 670 donors were used, and that subset was treated as a discovery cohort. On average, over 200,000 unique TCR beta nucleotide sequences were sequenced per donor among about 400 genotyped donors of the cohort, with about 19% of those sequences being non-productive. In addition to the first cohort of 650 to 800 subjects, a separate validation cohort of some 120 different subjects was used. The study was designed to test whether signatures of past pathogen exposure could be identified by cataloging public T cell receptors. An early release that covered roughly 600 HLA-typed donors contained approximately 320 gigabases of sequencing data and 80 million or so unique TCR sequences. Every repertoire in the discovery cohort had been generated on one and the same sequencing platform. In the later analysis, no new phenotypic data were used to find candidate immune exposures; instead, reliance was placed on TCR beta sequences and their occurrence across donors. Using immunosequencing, the study profiled T cell repertoires from 500 to 800 subjects and related those repertoires to cytomegalovirus serostatus. Donor age, sex, ethnicity and CMV serostatus were compiled alongside the repertoire data. A later analysis re-examined previously published TCR beta repertoires from about 700 donors and added high-resolution HLA genotyping to investigate patterns of TCR occurrence. Points the paper makes about the study in general: A further reported finding was that TCR beta sequences accurately predicted the HLA-A and HLA-B alleles for most subjects in the first cohort. The study listed 150 to 200 TCR beta chains as associated with cytomegalovirus. The 87-base-pair reads could not distinguish some IMGT-functional V segments, including TRBV6-2 and TRBV6-3, so those segments were excluded. Broadly in line with IMGT annotations, most TCR beta V segments showed up in productive rearrangements about 87% or about 30% of the time in an earlier analysis of approximately 640 of the donors. Linkage disequilibrium might explain the correlated functional status among segregating V segments, but an unknown experimental factor could not be excluded. According to a later analysis, TCR association rates differed among HLA loci, with DRB1 alleles showing the most associated TCRs and HLA-C alleles showing the fewest. The only immune exposure information available for the cohort was CMV serostatus. It was suggested by the authors that the approach could potentially be generalized to other disease states and immunological phenotypes. In vitro tests confirmed that a few of the cytomegalovirus-associated TCR beta chains recognize cytomegalovirus antigens. In a later analysis, about 16,000 TCR beta sequences were associated with specific HLA alleles at a false discovery rate of 0.05. In a later genetic analysis, a missense DCLRE1C variant was associated with V-gene and J-gene trimming of TCR beta chains, and the association was replicated in an independent cohort. HLA typing was unavailable for some donors at each locus, so association tests used only the typed subset. Because counts were too low, roughly 16 rarely observed V segments, including chromosome 9 orphons, were left out of the earlier analysis of about 620 of the donors. Roughly uniform sequencing depth across donors was assumed in presence/absence analyses, although this assumption may not hold. In a later analysis, HLA-associated TCR beta chains showed more clonal expansion and lower generation probabilities than non-associated chains that were equally common. A later analysis found that most CMV-associated TCR beta chains appeared HLA-restricted, with HLA associations seemingly driven largely by CMV exposure. Only TCR beta chains were sequenced in this cohort, and the absence of alpha or paired-chain data limited detectable features. A cluster of highly shared sequence variants was judged likely to be a technical artifact of the sequencing pipeline. Several of the top co-occurrence clusters appeared to be linked to parvovirus B19, influenza, CMV and Epstein-Barr virus, according to a later analysis. Compared with the approximately 720-donor mean, donors in an Asian-associated ancestry cluster had fewer N-insertions in productive TCRs, according to a later genetic analysis. The classifier was reported to diagnose cytomegalovirus status with high specificity and sensitivity in both the original cohort and the validation cohort. Across donors, most TCR sequences were observed very rarely, whereas some public TCRs were present in many individuals. Strong co-occurrence of HLA alleles, especially DR and DQ, made assigning TCR associations to individual alleles difficult.

The cohort consisted of 670 or so healthy bone marrow donors. All cohort members were sampled while nominally healthy, although unrecorded immune exposures were likely present. Of the 700 or so cohort members, 250 to 300 had positive CMV serostatus and 350 to 450 had negative CMV serostatus, and CMV serostatus was not recorded for the donor. Each donor provided a peripheral blood sample, and peripheral blood mononuclear cells were used for TCR beta sequencing. Genomic DNA was extracted from the blood cell samples with the Qiagen DNeasy Blood Extraction Kit. Its CDR3 holds 12 amino acids, cysteine through phenylalanine. Only the CDR3 DNA is retained, 36 bases long and in frame from the first base. Deletion took 5 bases off V and 5 bases off J, with a span of 9 bases between the germline ends. From the germline V gene, CDR1 is SNHLY and CDR2 is FYNNEI. In the case of this clone: The antigen this receptor binds is unknown. It has no much larger one-base neighbor in the sample; base qualities were not kept.

The method behind the library was the immunoSEQ multiplex PCR assay. For the multiplex PCR, a mixture combining 60 forward primers for TCR Vbeta segments and 13 reverse primers for TCR Jbeta segments was used. The CDR3 region of rearranged TCR beta genes was amplified from genomic DNA by a multiplex PCR assay. Amplified TCR beta libraries were sequenced as 87-base-pair reads on the Illumina HiSeq System. In the authors' own workflow: A later analysis counted tens of millions of unique TCR beta chains across the approximately 700 repertoires, and around 9.9 million of these chains were shared by at least two donors. To remove PCR and sequencing errors, raw reads were error-corrected and collapsed into unique sequences using a nearest-neighbor algorithm that merged closely related sequences. V, D and J gene segments were assigned by aligning CDR3 sequences to IMGT reference sequences. For a sequence to be retained, a match of at least six nucleotides to both a V gene segment and a J gene segment was required. A rearrangement was called productive if the CDR3 had no stop codons and remained in frame with V and J, and every other rearrangement was called non-productive. Following IMGT convention, CDR3 was defined as the stretch from the second conserved V-encoded cysteine to the conserved J-encoded phenylalanine. In an earlier analysis of more than 550 of the donors, sequences lacking an unambiguous match to a single V gene segment were excluded. An earlier analysis of under 750 of the donors called V segments functional above 56.7% productive rearrangements and segregating when the between-donor standard deviation exceeded 5%. A statistical classification framework was built to diagnose cytomegalovirus status from the catalog of TCR beta chain sequences. In a later analysis, V and J genes were assigned by comparing TCR nucleotide sequences against IMGT/GENE-DB human TR gene sequences. A later analysis assigned CDR3 sequences and most-parsimonious VDJ recombination scenarios with the TCRdist pipeline. In a later analysis, every TCR beta chain was defined by the combination of its CDR3 amino acid sequence and its V-gene family, and reads without a unique V-gene family were dropped. In a later analysis, 550 to 650 highly shared, low-generation-probability nucleotide sequences were removed to address suspected cross-contamination and a sequencing artifact. For each public chain, a later analysis derived a clonal expansion index from normalized ranks of inferred template counts within each repertoire. A later analysis computed generation probabilities with a VDJ recombination model fitted to out-of-frame rearrangements, and checked the results against IGoR. In a later analysis, hypergeometric tests were used to score TCR-TCR, TCR-HLA and TCR-CMV co-occurrence, with a repertoire-size bias correction applied to TCR pairs. To estimate false discovery rates, a later analysis permuted the HLA or CMV assignments 20 times. In a later analysis, co-occurring TCRs were grouped with DBSCAN, and TCRdist sequence similarity was added when clustering was performed within HLA-allele-positive subsets. Co-occurrence clustering excluded repertoires with fewer than 30,000 or more than 120,000 public chains, plus five with anomalous nucleotide sharing. What TCRdb holds here is the immuneACCESS table cut down to in-frame rearrangements. Part of the clones is not present; checked against another copy, under half of the missing clones reflect an unresolved V gene, and the others are unexplained. D and trimming come from the DNA, and the V and J calls and clone size come from that table. Within this sample are 100,000 to 150,000 clones, with over 60% of them counted one time only. The ten largest clones take up about 3% of the sample.

This clonotype was obtained from a human donor in good health. The chain was built from TRBV2 and TRBJ1-1; there is no confident call for the D gene. The specimen sequenced was PBMCs. The DNA is as follows: TGTGCCAGCAGTTTCGGGTATACTGAAGCTTTCTTT. Its amino acids are CASSFGYTEAFF.